This is a list of T cell receptor beta chains from one sample in a study of cytomegalovirus exposure and HLA in healthy donors. Sequencing used immunoSEQ multiplex PCR; TCRdb keeps in-frame clones, though not all of them. This table holds under 200,000 clones, roughly 85% found once. Sequences were obtained from PBMCs. The source is a man aged 35-49 years in good health and CMV-seronegative. The CDR3 runs from the conserved cysteine through the conserved F or W. The D gene is left open where the match is weak. A row's size may be missing; if present it is once, few, many or a size class.

d_call clone_size j_call v_call cdr3_nt cdr3_aa
TRBD2 . TRBJ2-1 TRBV19 TGTGCCAGTAGTATGGACGGACTAGTCGGAGAGGAGCAGTTCTTC CASSMDGLVGEEQFF
TRBD1 . TRBJ1-5 TRBV28 TGTGCCAGCAGCTATACAGGGGGATCCAATCAGCCCCAGCATTTT CASSYTGGSNQPQHF
. few TRBJ1-5 TRBV29-1 TGCAGCGTTCTGGACGGGGGTAGCAATCAGCCCCAGCATTTT CSVLDGGSNQPQHF
TRBD2 . TRBJ2-2 TRBV5-1 TGCGCCAGCAGCTTGGTTGCGGGAGAAACCGGGGAGCTGTTTTTT CASSLVAGETGELFF
. once TRBJ1-4 TRBV7-2 TGTGCCAGCAGCTCCACAGGTTCGGCTAATGAAAAACTGTTTTTT CASSSTGSANEKLFF
. few TRBJ1-2 TRBV18 TGTGCCAGCTCACCTGGAGGGAGATATGGCTACACCTTC CASSPGGRYGYTF
. . TRBJ2-2 TRBV19 TGTGCCAGTAGCGGGAGCCTCTTTTACGGGGAGCTGTTTTTT CASSGSLFYGELFF
TRBD2 . TRBJ2-3 TRBV15 TGTGCCACCAGCCCTCTCAGCGGGAGGGCCGCGCAGTATTTT CATSPLSGRAAQYF
TRBD2 . TRBJ2-7 TRBV5-5 TGTGCCAGCAGCTTGGATCGGGGACTAGCGGGAGACGAGCAGTACTTC CASSLDRGLAGDEQYF
. . TRBJ2-2 TRBV28 TGTGCCAGCAGGGACAGCCCGAACACCGGGGAGCTGTTTTTT CASRDSPNTGELFF
TRBD1 . TRBJ1-6 TRBV28 TGTGCCAGCAAGGTAACAGGGGATAATTCACCCCTCCACTTT CASKVTGDNSPLHF
TRBD2 . TRBJ2-3 TRBV9 TGTGCCAGCAGCGTAATAGCGGGAGGGAGGGGAGATACGCAGTATTTT CASSVIAGGRGDTQYF
. . TRBJ1-1 TRBV7-6 TGTGCCAGCAGCCTCGGGAGGAACACTGAAGCTTTCTTT CASSLGRNTEAFF
. . TRBJ2-7 TRBV6-1 TGTGCCAGCAGTGAGTTCGGGCAGGCGGGGCAGTACTTC CASSEFGQAGQYF
. . TRBJ2-7 TRBV5-1 TGCGCCAGCAGCTTGGTAGCGGAGTCCTACGAGCAGTACTTC CASSLVAESYEQYF
TRBD1 . TRBJ2-1 TRBV6-6 TGTGCCACGGTTGACAGGGGGTCCAATGAGCAGTTCTTC CATVDRGSNEQFF
. . TRBJ2-7 TRBV27 TGTGCCAGCAGTCCCGGACAGTCTTTCTACGAGCAGTACTTC CASSPGQSFYEQYF
TRBD2 . TRBJ2-7 TRBV2 TGTGCCAGCATGAGCGGGAGCTACGAGCAGTACTTC CASMSGSYEQYF
TRBD1 once TRBJ1-2 TRBV29-1 TGCAGCGTTGACAGAAGACAGGGGAGCTATGGCTACACCTTC CSVDRRQGSYGYTF
TRBD1 . TRBJ1-6 TRBV6-1 TGTGCCAGCAGGGAAACAGGACAGGGAGGCAATTCACCCCTCCACTTT CASRETGQGGNSPLHF
. . TRBJ2-1 TRBV7-9 TGTGCCAGCAGCTTAGTGGGCGGGCCCCGAGGGTACAATGAGCAGTTCTTC CASSLVGGPRGYNEQFF
TRBD1 . TRBJ1-1 TRBV10-3 TGTGCCATCAGCCAACAGGGGGCTAGCACTGAAGCTTTCTTT CAISQQGASTEAFF
TRBD2 . TRBJ2-1 TRBV7-8 TGTGCCAGCAGCGTCACGACTAGCAATGAACAGTTCTTC CASSVTTSNEQFF
TRBD2 . TRBJ2-5 TRBV2 TGTGCCAGCCGAAGACTAGCGGGAGGGCAGGAGTGGGAGACCCAGTACTTC CASRRLAGGQEWETQYF
TRBD2 . TRBJ2-2 TRBV5-1 TGCGCCAGCAGCCTAGCGGGAGGTGTCGGGGAGCTGTTTTTT CASSLAGGVGELFF
TRBD2 few TRBJ2-4 TRBV10-1 TGCGCCAGCAGCTTTCTAGCGGGAGGTTGGGCCAAAAACAGTCAGTACTTC CASSFLAGGWAKNSQYF
TRBD1 . TRBJ2-2 TRBV4-2 TGTGCCAGCAGGTCGGACAGGGGCGGAAACACCGGGGAGCTGTTTTTT CASRSDRGGNTGELFF
. . TRBJ1-4 TRBV5-1 TGCGCCAGCAGCGAACAGGGTAGAGATGAAAAACTGTTTTTT CASSEQGRDEKLFF
. . TRBJ2-5 TRBV19 TGTGCCAGTAGTATGTTCCAGGGAAGTTCGTACCAAGAGACCCAGTACTTC CASSMFQGSSYQETQYF
. . TRBJ2-7 TRBV7-9 TGTGCCAGCAGCTTGGGAGACTACGAGCAGTACTTC CASSLGDYEQYF
. . TRBJ2-1 TRBV27 TGTGCCAGCAGCTTCCAGAATGGGCGGGGGCATGAGCAGTTCTTC CASSFQNGRGHEQFF
TRBD2 . TRBJ2-1 TRBV30 TGTGCCTTATCTAGCGGGGGGGTAAATGAGCAGTTCTTC CALSSGGVNEQFF
. . TRBJ2-7 TRBV21-1 TGTGCCAGCAGCAAAGCCAGGAGAGGGCAGGGGGGTATCGAGCAGTACTTC CASSKARRGQGGIEQYF
. . TRBJ2-7 TRBV28 TGTGCCAGCAGCTACCTGGGGCGAGGAACATCGTACGAGCAGTACTTC CASSYLGRGTSYEQYF
TRBD1 . TRBJ1-1 TRBV2 TGTGCCAGCAGTGCTGAGGGGGCGAACACTGAAGCTTTCTTT CASSAEGANTEAFF
TRBD2 . TRBJ2-2 TRBV28 TGTGCCAGCAGTTTTGATAGCGGGCGGAACACCGGGGAGCTGTTTTTT CASSFDSGRNTGELFF
TRBD1 . TRBJ2-1 TRBV27 TGTGCCAGCAGGTTAAACAGGGGGAGGCCCTACAATGAGCAGTTCTTC CASRLNRGRPYNEQFF
. . TRBJ1-5 TRBV19 TGTGCCAGTAGTATAACGGAGCCGTCTCCCCAGCATTTT CASSITEPSPQHF
TRBD1 . TRBJ2-3 TRBV6-6 TGTGCCAGCAGTCAGACAGGGTTTGGCACAGATACGCAGTATTTT CASSQTGFGTDTQYF
. . TRBJ2-3 TRBV28 TGTGCCAGCAGTTTAATGACAAAGGGGGATACGCAGTATTTT CASSLMTKGDTQYF
TRBD2 . TRBJ2-7 TRBV7-9 TGTGCCATGGGGGGGACTAGCGGGAGTTACGAGCAGTACTTC CAMGGTSGSYEQYF
TRBD2 . TRBJ2-1 TRBV7-8 TGTGCCAGCAGCGGGCTAGCGGACTACAATGAGCAGTTCTTC CASSGLADYNEQFF